The sequence of this TCR beta chain was determined in a study of Ad26.COV2.S vaccination and SARS-CoV-2 variants. Treatment given: around 19 received Ad26.COV2.S at low or high dose, single or two shots; roughly five received placebo; per-sample allocation not given. Day 63 after the first injection of vaccine or placebo was the sampling time. This vaccine is an Ad26 vector that expresses the Wuhan-strain SARS-CoV-2 spike. Assay used: immunoSEQ multiplex PCR; TCRdb lists only in-frame clones, some missing. In the table there are around 300,000 clones, roughly 90% of which are singletons. The receptor's source is a person between 18 and 60 years old who received the Ad26.COV2.S COVID-19 vaccine or a placebo. The sequences come from peripheral blood, collected in a trial of Ad26.COV2.S vaccine versus placebo.

CDR3 region: CASSLSAREMGEQYV. The CDR3 DNA sequence: TGTGCCAGCAGCCTCAGCGCGCGGGAGATGGGAGAGCAGTACGTC. The gene calls are TRBV6-5 and TRBJ2-7; TRBD2 matches at 7 bases. The CDR3 runs 15 residues. V shed 6 bases, J shed 7 bases, and the junction held 15 bases outside the gene matches. The germline V gene encodes CDR1 MNHEY and CDR2 SVGAGI.